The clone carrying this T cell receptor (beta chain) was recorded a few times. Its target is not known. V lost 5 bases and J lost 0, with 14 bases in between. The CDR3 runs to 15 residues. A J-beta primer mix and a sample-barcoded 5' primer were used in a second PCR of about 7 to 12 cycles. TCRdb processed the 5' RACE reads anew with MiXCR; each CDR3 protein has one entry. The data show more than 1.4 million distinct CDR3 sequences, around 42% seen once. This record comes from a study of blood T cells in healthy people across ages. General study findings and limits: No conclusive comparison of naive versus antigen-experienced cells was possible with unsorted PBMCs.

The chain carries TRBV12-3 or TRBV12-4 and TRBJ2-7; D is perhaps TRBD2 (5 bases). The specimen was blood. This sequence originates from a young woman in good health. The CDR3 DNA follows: TGTGCCAGCAGTCCCCCCCGGCTAGCCTCCTACGAGCAGTACTTC. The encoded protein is CASSPPRLASYEQYF.